This TCR delta chain was captured in a study of Vδ1+ human thymocytes (dated by TCRdb to the late 2010s). Background for the entire study: As a data resource, the study described the mRNA-level TRG and TRD CDR3 repertoires of highly purified Vdelta1+ thymocytes obtained from young children. Validation of the multiplex-based CDR3 amplicon strategy against 5'RACE-based CDR3 amplicon generation methods had been performed previously.

The investigation overall reported the following: About 20% of thymic TRD sequences were found to be Vdelta2 (and few were Vdelta3) despite high sort purity, in contrast to peripheral blood Vdelta1+ controls. Donors shared many TRG clonotypes (up to about 6.9x10^3), but TRD repertoires were essentially private, with at most 130 shared. The authors advised highly purified populations and single-cell validation, since unexpected Vdelta2 sequences could cause misinterpretation of bulk repertoire data. In contrast to oligoclonal peripheral blood repertoires, thymic TRG and TRD repertoires appeared to be highly polyclonal with Gaussian CDR3 length distributions. No clustering by age or sex was observed, so analyses did not stratify donors by these variables.

There are 19 amino acids in the CDR3, from cysteine to phenylalanine inclusive. Of all the DNA, just the CDR3 is kept, 57 bases in frame from base 1. In the germline V gene, CDR1 corresponds to TSWWSYY and CDR2 to QGS. RNA extraction was performed with the RNeasy mini kit, and reverse transcription was done with Superscript III. CDR3 amplicons were generated by multiplex PCR with pooled V-gene forward primers and a constant-region reverse primer carrying Illumina adaptor overhangs. Amplicons were gel-purified, then indexed with Nextera index primers over approximately 8 extra PCR cycles and purified with AMPure XP beads. Libraries were sequenced on an Illumina MiSeq with paired-end 250 bp reads, dual indexing and roughly 20% PhiX spike-in. As for the original processing: Read quality was checked with FastQC, and TRG read pairs were merged using ea-utils fastq-join. IMGT/HighV-QUEST was used to annotate the sequences, only productive sequences with an unambiguous V-gene assignment were kept, and clonotypes were defined as sequences sharing an identical CDR3 sequence. VDJtools 1.1.1, tcR 2.2.3, Treemap and vegan Shannon diversity in R 3.4.4 were used for downstream analysis. Identical DNA sequences were merged into single rows after TCRdb reprocessed the public reads with CATT. V and J calls and clone size were set by TCRdb, not the authors. Within this sample are approximately 19,000 delta-chain clones, with 6.5% to 10% of them counted one time only. In total, the top ten clones hold 0.8% to 1% of the sample.

About this clone itself: Its antigen remains unidentified. Germline is not matched at one junction end, which may reflect a read error. Other nucleotide sequences from this sample produce the same CDR3.

Thymic samples were depleted of alphabeta T cells, then CD3+ TCRVdelta1+ TCRVdelta2- thymocytes were FACS-sorted. The purity of the sorted Vdelta1+ thymocytes fell between about 98% and 99.6%. The thymic specimens were obtained from 8 paediatric patients who were undergoing corrective cardiac surgery and ranged in age from roughly 5 days to 17 months. Thymic tissue was dispersed and mononuclear cells isolated on a Histopaque-1077 density gradient. For staining, the antibodies used were anti-TCRVdelta1 clone TS8.2, anti-TCRVdelta2 clone B6, anti-CD3 clone HIT3a and anti-TCRalphabeta clone IP26. The sequence links TRDV1 to TRDJ1; TRDD3 lines up with 10 middle nucleotides. Sequenced material: Vdelta1+ gamma-delta thymocytes from the thymus. This sample's cell subset or site label indicates: FACS-sorted CD3+ TCRalphabeta- TCRVdelta1+ TCRVdelta2- thymocytes. The sequence came from a child younger than two who had congenital heart surgery. The CDR3 here reads CALGDPPVLGDAYTDKLIF. In nucleotides, the sequence is TGTGCTCTCGGGGATCCTCCTGTACTGGGGGATGCCTACACCGATAAACTCATCTTT.